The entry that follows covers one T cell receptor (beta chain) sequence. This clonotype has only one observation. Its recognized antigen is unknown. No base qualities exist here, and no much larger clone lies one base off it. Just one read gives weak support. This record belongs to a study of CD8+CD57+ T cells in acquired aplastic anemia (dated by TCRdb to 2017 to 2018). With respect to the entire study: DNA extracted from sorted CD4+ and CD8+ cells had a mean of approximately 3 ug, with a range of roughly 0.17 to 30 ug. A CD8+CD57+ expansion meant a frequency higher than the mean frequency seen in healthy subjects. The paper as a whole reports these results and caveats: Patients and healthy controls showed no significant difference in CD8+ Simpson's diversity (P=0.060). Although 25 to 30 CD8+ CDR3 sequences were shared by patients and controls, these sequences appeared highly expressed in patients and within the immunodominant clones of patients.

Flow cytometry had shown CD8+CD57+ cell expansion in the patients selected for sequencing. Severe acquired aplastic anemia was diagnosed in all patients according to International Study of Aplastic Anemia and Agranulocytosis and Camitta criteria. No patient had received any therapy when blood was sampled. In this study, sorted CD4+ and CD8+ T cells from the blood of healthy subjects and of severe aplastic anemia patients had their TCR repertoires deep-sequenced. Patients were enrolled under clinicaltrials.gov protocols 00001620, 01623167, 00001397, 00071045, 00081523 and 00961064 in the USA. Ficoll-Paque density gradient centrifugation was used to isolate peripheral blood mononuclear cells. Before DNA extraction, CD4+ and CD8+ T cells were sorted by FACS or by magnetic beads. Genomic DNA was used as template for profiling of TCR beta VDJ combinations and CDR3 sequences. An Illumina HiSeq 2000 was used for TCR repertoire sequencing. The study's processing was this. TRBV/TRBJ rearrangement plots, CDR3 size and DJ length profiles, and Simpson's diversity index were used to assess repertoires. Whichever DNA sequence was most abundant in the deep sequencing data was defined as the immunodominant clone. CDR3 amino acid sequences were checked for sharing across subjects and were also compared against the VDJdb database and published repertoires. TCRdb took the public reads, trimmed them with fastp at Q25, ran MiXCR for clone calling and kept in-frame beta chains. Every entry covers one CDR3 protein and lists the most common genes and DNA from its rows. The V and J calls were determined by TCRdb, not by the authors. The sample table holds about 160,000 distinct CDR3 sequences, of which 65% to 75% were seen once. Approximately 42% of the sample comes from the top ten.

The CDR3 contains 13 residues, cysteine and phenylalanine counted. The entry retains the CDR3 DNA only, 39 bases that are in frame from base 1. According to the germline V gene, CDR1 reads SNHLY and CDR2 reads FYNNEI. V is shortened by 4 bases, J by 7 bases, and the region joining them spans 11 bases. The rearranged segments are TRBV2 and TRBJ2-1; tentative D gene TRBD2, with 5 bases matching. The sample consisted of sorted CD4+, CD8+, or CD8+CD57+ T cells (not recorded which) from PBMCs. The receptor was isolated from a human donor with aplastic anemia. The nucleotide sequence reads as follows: TGTGCCAGCAGTGGGGAGAGCCTGAATGAGCAGTTCTTC. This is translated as CASSGESLNEQFF.